This T cell receptor beta chain was retrieved from a study of Ad26.COV2.S vaccination and SARS-CoV-2 variants. Study conclusions and caveats: Spike-specific CD8+ and CD4+ T cell responses reportedly showed substantial breadth after vaccination. Non-spike TCR breadth was similar in vaccine and placebo recipients.

With V trimmed by 10 bases and J by 4 bases, 9 bases remained unmatched. The CDR3 is 13 amino acids. CDR1 is SNHLY, CDR2 FYNNEI, per germline. TCRdb's copy holds only in-frame clones and misses some; the assay was immunoSEQ multiplex PCR. The sample lists about 350,000 clones; about nine tenths were seen once. In regard to this clone: Its antigen is undetermined.

Indicated treatment: approximately 18 received Ad26.COV2.S at low or high dose, single or two shots; roughly five received placebo; per-sample allocation not given. It was on day 63 after the first vaccine or placebo injection that samples were taken. The starting material was peripheral blood, obtained in a trial of Ad26.COV2.S vaccine versus placebo. The sequence came from a person between 18 and 59 years old who received the Ad26.COV2.S COVID-19 vaccine or a placebo. J is TRBJ2-7 and V is TRBV2, with 8 bases matching TRBD2. The CDR3 reads CATTRGGEYEQYF. CDR3 nucleotide sequence: TGTGCCACCACTCGGGGGGGAGAATACGAGCAGTACTTC.